The following is a T cell receptor (beta chain) sequence with its context. What it recognizes is unknown. This sample stems from a study of T cells after yellow fever vaccination. Study findings and constraints: The secondary response was weaker, and its peak arrived faster, on day 5 versus 15.

TCR cDNA was made by 5'RACE template switching, adding a universal primer site and UMIs. One entry per CDR3 protein, called by TCRdb with MiXCR from the 5' RACE reads. This repertoire shows 400,000 to 450,000 distinct CDR3 sequences, roughly 20% found once; its top ten account for 15% to 20%. The CDR3 covers 16 residues. V gave up 0 bases and J gave up 4 bases, with 15 bases separating them. Germline V CDR1 and CDR2: MNHEY, SVGAGI. The chain is built from TRBV6-5 and TRBJ1-2; TRBD1 is a possible D gene (5 bases). The sample was PBMCs, taken before the yellow fever booster vaccination. This clonotype originated in a man between 18 and 29 years old who received the YFV17D yellow fever vaccine. This CDR3 is CASSYSNPGHPYGYTF. The CDR3 DNA reads TGTGCCAGCAGTTACTCGAACCCCGGACACCCCTATGGCTACACCTTC.